What follows is one TCR beta chain and its context. The target antigen is unknown. The data belong to a study of T cell responses to AZD1222 COVID-19 vaccine. Study-level results: Nearly half of spike-specific TCRs reportedly target unmutated variant regions. The sample set comprised mostly white British donors with more females, and clonal diversity was possibly underestimated.

Generated by immunoSEQ multiplex PCR, the TCRdb table keeps only in-frame clones and is missing some. This repertoire shows more than 120,000 clones, nearly 90% found once; its top ten account for approximately 5.4%. The V end lost 7 bases, the J end lost 6 bases, and 16 bases lay between the germline ends. This CDR3 is built from 15 residues. In germline, CDR1 is LNHDA, CDR2 SQIVND (reference sequence). The chain has TRBV19 and TRBJ1-6; no reliable D call. The source is an adult who received the MenACWY meningococcal vaccine as a control. Specimen: peripheral blood, collected 28 days after the second dose of the MenACWY control vaccine. The CDR3 loop is CASTAVGYGNSPLHF. As DNA, the CDR3 is TGTGCCAGTACCGCCGTCGGATACGGTAATTCACCCCTCCACTTT.